The next 21 T cell receptor beta chains were all read from a single sample in a study of OX40 agonist ivuxolimab in advanced cancers. To prepare the library, the immunoSEQ multiplex PCR assay was applied. Sourced from immuneACCESS, this table was stored by TCRdb with only in-frame sequences that have V and J called. A share of the clones is absent; for the studies checked, an unresolved V gene accounts for under half, and the remainder has no known explanation. Here the sample has about 50,000 clones; roughly 90% occur a single time. The ten largest account for approximately 12% of the sample. Sequencing used CD4+ or CD8+ T cells sorted from blood, obtained in a trial of the OX40 agonist ivuxolimab. The receptors derive from an adult with an advanced solid tumor such as melanoma, head and neck, liver or kidney cancer.

The chain links TRBV30 to TRBJ1-1; D might be TRBD1 (5 bases). CDR3 size: 14 residues. Deletions cut 0 bases from V and 0 bases from J, with 8 bases between. Germline V gene sequence: CDR1 GTSNPN, CDR2 SVGIG (reference sequence). The chain's CDR3 is CAWSVGGMNTEAFF. The CDR3 nucleotides are TGTGCCTGGAGTGTTGGGGGAATGAACACTGAAGCTTTCTTT.

The chain recombines TRBV5-1 with TRBJ1-1; 8 bases map to TRBD1. The CDR3 runs 13 residues. Germline CDR1 is SGHRS and CDR2 is YFSETQ. The V and J ends lost 0 bases and 8 bases, in that order; junction bases with no gene match: 3. CDR3 in DNA: TGCGCCAGCAGCTTGGGACAGGGGATGGAAGCTTTCTTT. This sequence encodes CASSLGQGMEAFF.

This clone is a singleton in its sample. V gene TRBV9 combines with J gene TRBJ2-2; 12 bases are shared with TRBD2. The CDR3 extends over 17 amino acids. With V trimmed by 0 bases and J by 4 bases, 4 bases remained unmatched. In germline, CDR1 is SGDLS, CDR2 YYNGEE. CDR3 bases: TGTGCCAGCAGCGTAGCGACTAGCGGGGGTTCCACCGGGGAGCTGTTTTTT. Amino acids: CASSVATSGGSTGELFF.

This clone has only a few counts. The chain is built from TRBV28 and TRBJ1-2; 10 bases are a match to TRBD1. CDR3 size: 14 residues. CDR1 MDHEN and CDR2 SYDVKM come from the germline V gene. V lost 10 bases and J lost 0; bases outside the gene matches: 5. The CDR3 protein is CATTGGTSNYGYTF. The CDR3 nucleotides are TGTGCCACGACAGGGGGCACCTCTAACTATGGCTACACCTTC.

This clone has a single count. The chain recombines TRBV6-6 with TRBJ1-2; weak D call: TRBD1 (6 bases). V lost 0 bases and J lost 7, with 15 bases in between. This CDR3 region has 15 residues. Germline V lookup: CDR1 MNHNY, CDR2 SVGAGI (reference sequence). The DNA for the CDR3 is TGTGCCAGCAGTTACTCGCCAGGGGCTATGCGTGGCTACACCTTC. Protein: CASSYSPGAMRGYTF.

Concerning this clone: A read error may produce the germline difference seen at one junction end. The chain is built from TRBV5-4 and TRBJ2-7; no clear D. CDR1 is SGHNT, CDR2 YYREEE, per germline (reference sequence). The CDR3 contains 13 residues. The CDR3 sequence: CANSLDLSNEQYF. CDR3 sequence (DNA): TGTGCCAACAGCTTGGACCTAAGCAACGAGCAGTACTTC. The whole variable domain, filled in from reference TRBV5-4 and TRBJ2-7, reads ETGVTQSPTHLIKTRGQQVTLRCSSQSGHNTVSWYQQALGQGPQFIFQYYREEENGRGNFPPRFSGLQFPNYSSELNVNALELDDSALYLCANSLDLSNEQYFGPGTRLTVT.

This chain joins TRBV5-8 and TRBJ1-2, with TRBD1 matching over 7 bases. CDR1 SGHTS and CDR2 YDEGEE come from the germline V gene. This CDR3 has 13 amino acids. CDR3: CLGQSTFNYGYTF. CDR3 DNA sequence: TGTTTGGGACAGTCTACCTTTAACTATGGCTACACCTTC.

The gene calls are TRBV15 and TRBJ1-5, with D uncertain. This CDR3 has 14 residues. V lost 0 bases to trimming and J lost 0 bases, with 3 bases between them. Germline CDR1 reads LNHNV; CDR2 reads YYDKDF (reference sequence). In DNA, the CDR3 is TGTGCCACCAGCAGAGACGGTAGCAATCAGCCCCAGCATTTT. It specifies CATSRDGSNQPQHF.

In this sample, this clone turned up once. CDR3 region: CASSLLGTGADTQYF. The CDR3 DNA is TGTGCCAGCAGCTTACTAGGGACCGGGGCAGATACGCAGTATTTT. The chain links TRBV7-2 to TRBJ2-3; D assignment may be TRBD1 or TRBD2 (5 bases each). Trimming pared 2 bases from V and 4 bases from J, leaving 13 bases between. Germline loops: CDR1 SGHTA, CDR2 FQGNSA. This CDR3 has 15 amino acids.

This clone was detected only once. The CDR3 region has the DNA TGTGCCAGCAGTTTGGTGACAGGATACACTGAAGCTTTCTTT. Amino acids: CASSLVTGYTEAFF. The chain is built from TRBV6-5 and TRBJ1-1, with D possibly TRBD1 on 6 matching bases. CDR1 is MNHEY and CDR2 is SVGAGI in the germline V gene. The CDR3 length is 14 residues. V shed 4 bases and J shed 3 bases, with 12 bases lying between them.

The chain carries TRBV10-3 and TRBJ2-7; no firm D call. The CDR3 is 11 residues long. In germline, CDR1 is ENHRY, CDR2 SYGVKD. Trimming took off 3 bases at V and 5 bases at J, with 5 bases between the two ends. The CDR3 coding sequence is TGTGCCATCAGTGATGTGGACGAGCAGTACTTC. Its protein is CAISDVDEQYF.

The chain employs TRBV7-2 and TRBJ1-5; TRBD1 agrees at 8 bases. This CDR3 has 16 amino acids. The ends lost 2 bases at V and 4 bases at J; junction bases unmatched: 7. Germline assignment: CDR1 SGHTA and CDR2 FQGNSA. The CDR3 DNA is TGTGCCAGCAGCTTAACCCCAGGGGGCGTAAATCAGCCCCAGCATTTT. Its translation is CASSLTPGGVNQPQHF.

The rearrangement uses TRBV27 and TRBJ2-7; a possible D gene is TRBD1 (7 bases). The CDR3 is 14 residues long. V gave up 2 bases and J gave up 4 bases, with 12 bases separating them. Per germline, CDR1 MNHEY and CDR2 SMNVEV (reference sequence). In nucleotides, the CDR3 is TGTGCCAGCAGTTTAGGGTCAGGGGGGTACGAGCAGTACTTC. It specifies CASSLGSGGYEQYF.

The J gene is TRBJ2-7, the V gene TRBV7-9, with D perhaps TRBD1 (6 bases). The CDR3 runs 13 residues. Germline assignment: CDR1 SEHNR and CDR2 FQNEAQ (reference sequence). Trimming cost V 7 bases and J 5 bases, with 15 bases left between them. DNA of the CDR3: TGTGCCAGCACCCTCCAGGGGATACACGAGCAGTACTTC. Its translation is CASTLQGIHEQYF.

This clone was recorded only once. The J gene is TRBJ2-3, the V gene TRBV7-9; D might be TRBD1 (6 bases). The germline V gene has CDR1 SEHNR and CDR2 FQNEAQ (reference sequence). The CDR3 runs 14 residues. Trimming shortened V by 5 bases and J by 0 bases, and 9 bases separated the two germline ends. This chain's CDR3 is CASSTQGSTDTQYF. The CDR3, as DNA: TGTGCCAGCAGCACCCAGGGGAGCACAGATACGCAGTATTTT.

The chain has TRBV28 and TRBJ2-7, with 7 bases lining up with TRBD1. V shed 3 bases and J 0 bases; nucleotides not matched to a gene: 2. The CDR3 loop spans 14 amino acids. Germline V lookup: CDR1 MDHEN, CDR2 SYDVKM. CDR3 sequence reads: CASSFRGISYEQYF. In DNA, the CDR3 is TGTGCCAGCAGTTTCAGGGGGATCTCCTACGAGCAGTACTTC.

The chain couples TRBV4-1 to TRBJ1-6; D possibly corresponds to TRBD1 (5 bases). Germline V lookup: CDR1 MGHRA, CDR2 YSYEKL. V shed 4 bases and J shed 5 bases, with 15 bases lying between them. The CDR3 length is 16 residues. This CDR3 is CASSLRGELDNSPLHF. The DNA for the CDR3 is TGCGCCAGCAGCCTACGGGGGGAGTTAGATAATTCACCCCTCCACTTT.

CDR3 region: CASSPLKMGENTGELFF. The CDR3 nucleotides are TGTGCCAGCAGCCCACTTAAGATGGGGGAGAACACCGGGGAGCTGTTTTTT. V usage is TRBV7-9 and J usage is TRBJ2-2; perhaps D is TRBD1 or TRBD2 (5 bases each). Germline V lookup: CDR1 SEHNR, CDR2 FQNEAQ (reference sequence). The V end was cut by 5 bases, the J end by 1 base, with 17 bases between. The CDR3 has 17 residues.

This chain joins TRBV5-1 and TRBJ2-7; 8 positions agree with TRBD1. Per germline, CDR1 SGHRS and CDR2 YFSETQ. This CDR3 is built from 16 residues. J lost 0 bases, V lost 4 bases, and 9 bases had no gene match. The CDR3, as DNA: TGCGCCAGCAGCGACCCAGGACAGGGACCCTCCTACGAGCAGTACTTC. Protein: CASSDPGQGPSYEQYF.

As for this clone: A read error may account for a junction end that differs from germline. The chain joins TRBV4-3 to TRBJ1-4; possibly TRBD1 for D (5 bases). This CDR3 has 16 residues. Germline V lookup: CDR1 LGHNA, CDR2 YSLEER. The CDR3 DNA reads as TGCGCCAGCACCCAAACCCCAGGGACTGTTGATGAAAAACTGTTTTTT. This translates into CASTQTPGTVDEKLFF.

The V gene is TRBV7-6, the J gene TRBJ2-2; D is unresolved. The germline V gene has CDR1 SGHVS and CDR2 FNYEAQ. The CDR3 is 16 amino acids. The V end lost 7 bases, the J end lost 3 bases, and 18 bases lay between the germline ends. CDR3: CASTLYTGQDTGELFF. The DNA for the CDR3 is TGTGCCAGCACCCTCTATACTGGGCAGGACACCGGGGAGCTGTTTTTT.